This T cell receptor (beta chain) was identified during a study of shared clonotypes between healthy human individuals. TCRdb keeps only in-frame clones here, not all; method: immunoSEQ multiplex PCR. The sample contains 150,000 to 200,000 clones, over 80% of which appear only once. After removal of 3 bases from V and 3 bases from J, the junction contained 7 bases not matched to a gene. This CDR3 has 16 amino acids. Germline V gene sequence: CDR1 MDHEN, CDR2 SYDVKM. The receptor was derived from a woman aged 25-40 years in good health. This chain joins TRBV28 and TRBJ1-5, with 8 positions matching TRBD1. The specimen was naive CD4+ T cells sorted from blood. Subset defined: CD45RA+ positively selected. The chain's CDR3 is CASSFLDRGANQPQHF. The CDR3, as DNA: TGTGCCAGCAGTTTCTTAGACAGGGGTGCCAATCAGCCCCAGCATTTT. Full variable domain (rest looked up from reference TRBV28 and TRBJ1-5): DVKVTQSSRYLVKRTGEKVFLECVQDMDHENMFWYRQDPGLGLRLIYFSYDVKMKEKGDIPEGYSVSREKKERFSLILESASTNQTSMYLCASSFLDRGANQPQHFGDGTRLSIL.